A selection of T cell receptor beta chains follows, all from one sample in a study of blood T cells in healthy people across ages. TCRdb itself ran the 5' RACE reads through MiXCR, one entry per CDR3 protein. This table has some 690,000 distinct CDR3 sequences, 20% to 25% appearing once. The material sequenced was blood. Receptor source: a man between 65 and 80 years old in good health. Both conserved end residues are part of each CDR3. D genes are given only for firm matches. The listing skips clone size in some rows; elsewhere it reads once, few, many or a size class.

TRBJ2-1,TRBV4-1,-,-,TGCGCCAGCAGCCAAGAAATGTACGGACGGATCGAGCAGTTCTTC,CASSQEMYGRIEQFF
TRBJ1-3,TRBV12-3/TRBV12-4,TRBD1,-,TGTGCCAGCAGGGGACAGGGGGCTACAGGAAACACCATATATTTT,CASRGQGATGNTIYF
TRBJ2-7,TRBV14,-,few,TGTGCCAGCAGCCTCGTATCAGGGGTAGGCAACGAGCAGTACTTC,CASSLVSGVGNEQYF
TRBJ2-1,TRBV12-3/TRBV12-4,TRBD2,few,TGTGCCAGCAGTTTCTCGCGGGGGGATTACAATGAGCAGTTCTTC,CASSFSRGDYNEQFF
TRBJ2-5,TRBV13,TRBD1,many,TGTGCCAGCAGCCCACGGGACAGGGTAAATTCCATACAAGAGACCCAGTACTTC,CASSPRDRVNSIQETQYF
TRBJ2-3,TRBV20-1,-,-,TGCAGTGCTAGAGAAAGCAGGGGGGTGCCCACAGATACGCAGTATTTT,CSARESRGVPTDTQYF
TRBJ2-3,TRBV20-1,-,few,TGCAGTGCTAGAGATTCAGGGGAAGGCACAGATACGCAGTATTTT,CSARDSGEGTDTQYF
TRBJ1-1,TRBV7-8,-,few,TGTGCCAGCACCAAAAATGGAGGCGCTTTCTTT,CASTKNGGAFF
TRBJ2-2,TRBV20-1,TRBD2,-,TGCAGTGCCGACTCCACGGGGCTAGCGGGCACCGGGGAGCTGTTTTTT,CSADSTGLAGTGELFF
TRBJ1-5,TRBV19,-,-,TGTGCCAGCCACCCGACGGGTAGCAATCAGCCCCAGCATTTT,CASHPTGSNQPQHF
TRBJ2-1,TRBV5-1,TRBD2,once,TGCGCCAGCAGATTGGGGGGGTTAGAAAACAATGAGCAGTTCTTC,CASRLGGLENNEQFF
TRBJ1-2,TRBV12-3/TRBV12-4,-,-,TGTGCCAGCAGCAGGGCAGGGATCGGCTACACCTTC,CASSRAGIGYTF
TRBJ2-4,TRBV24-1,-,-,TGTGCCACCAGCGAGAGCTACCGGGACATTCAGTACTTC,CATSESYRDIQYF
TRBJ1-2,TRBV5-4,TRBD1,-,TGTGCCAGCAGCTGGGGGACAGGAGATGGCTACACCTTC,CASSWGTGDGYTF
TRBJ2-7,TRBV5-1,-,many,TGTGCCAGCAGCTTGGTGAGCTCCTACGAGCAGTACTTC,CASSLVSSYEQYF
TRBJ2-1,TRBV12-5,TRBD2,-,TGTGCTAGTGGCTCAGGGAGGGCCTACAATGAGCAGTTCTTC,CASGSGRAYNEQFF
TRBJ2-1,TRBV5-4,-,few,TGTGCCAGCAGCCGCGGTCAGGGCAGTATTAGTTACAATGAGCAGTTCTTC,CASSRGQGSISYNEQFF
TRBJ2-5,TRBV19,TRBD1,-,TGTGCCAGTAGTATAGGCCGGGACAGCCAAGAGACCCAGTACTTC,CASSIGRDSQETQYF
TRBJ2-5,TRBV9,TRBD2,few,TGTGCCAGCAGCGTTCTAGCGGGCAAGACCCAGTACTTC,CASSVLAGKTQYF
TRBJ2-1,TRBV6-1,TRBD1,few,TGTGCCAGCACTCGAGCGCTGTTGGGACAGGCCTACAATGAGCAGTTCTTC,CASTRALLGQAYNEQFF
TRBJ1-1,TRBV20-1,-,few,TGCAGTGCGAACAGAAGGGCCGTGGGGACTGAAGCTTTCTTT,CSANRRAVGTEAFF
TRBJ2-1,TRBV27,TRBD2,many,TGTGCCAGCAGTCCGTGGACTAGCGGGAGAGGATATGAGCAGTTCTTC,CASSPWTSGRGYEQFF
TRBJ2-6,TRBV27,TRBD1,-,TGTGCCAGCAGTCCTCGACAGGGGGCGAACTCTGGGGCCAACGTCCTGACTTTC,CASSPRQGANSGANVLTF
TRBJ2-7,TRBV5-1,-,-,TGCGCCAGCAGCCCAACAGCCGGTACCCACGAGCAGTACTTC,CASSPTAGTHEQYF
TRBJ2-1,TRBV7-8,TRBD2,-,TGTGCCAGCAGCACCGGCGGACTAGCGGGAATCTACAATGAGCAGTTCTTC,CASSTGGLAGIYNEQFF
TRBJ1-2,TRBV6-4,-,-,TGTGCCAGCAGTGAAGGCGACAGCGGATATGGCTACACCTTC,CASSEGDSGYGYTF
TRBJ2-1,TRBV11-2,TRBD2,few,TGTGCCAGCAGCTCAGTAGCGGGCCGCTCCTACAATGAGCAGTTCTTC,CASSSVAGRSYNEQFF
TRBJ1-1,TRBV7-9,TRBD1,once,TGTGCCAGCAGACCCGACAGGGGAATAAAGAACACTGAAGCTTTCTTT,CASRPDRGIKNTEAFF
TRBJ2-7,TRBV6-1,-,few,TGTGCCAGCAGTGAACCCATTTTCTCCTACGAGCAGTACTTC,CASSEPIFSYEQYF
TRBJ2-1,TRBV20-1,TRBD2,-,TGCAGTGTCACCTCCGGACTAGCGGGGGCCAATGAGCAGTTCTTC,CSVTSGLAGANEQFF
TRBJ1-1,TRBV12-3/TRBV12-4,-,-,TGTGCCAGCAGTTTAAAGGTGAACACTGAAGCTTTCTTT,CASSLKVNTEAFF
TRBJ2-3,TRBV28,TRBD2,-,TGTGCCAGCAGTCCCCGGGCTAGCGGATACACAGATACGCAGTATTTT,CASSPRASGYTDTQYF
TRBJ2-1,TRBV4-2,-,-,TGTGCCAGCAGTTCAGGGTGGGACAATGAGCAGTTCTTC,CASSSGWDNEQFF